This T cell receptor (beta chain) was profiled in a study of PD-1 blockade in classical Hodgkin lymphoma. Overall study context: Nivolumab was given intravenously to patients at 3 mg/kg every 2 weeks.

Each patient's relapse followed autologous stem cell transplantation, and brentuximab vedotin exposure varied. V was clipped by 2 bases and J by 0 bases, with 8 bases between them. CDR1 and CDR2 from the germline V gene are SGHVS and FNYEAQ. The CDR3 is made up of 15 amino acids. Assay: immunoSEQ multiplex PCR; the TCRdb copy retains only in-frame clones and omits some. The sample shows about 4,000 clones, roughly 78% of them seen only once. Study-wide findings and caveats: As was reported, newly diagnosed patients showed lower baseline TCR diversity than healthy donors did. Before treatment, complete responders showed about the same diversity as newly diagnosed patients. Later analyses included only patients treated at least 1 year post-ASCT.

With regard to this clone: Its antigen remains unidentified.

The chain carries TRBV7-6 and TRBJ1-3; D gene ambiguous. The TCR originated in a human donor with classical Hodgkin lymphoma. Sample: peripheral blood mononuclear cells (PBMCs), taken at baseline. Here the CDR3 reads CASSLLRASGNTIYF. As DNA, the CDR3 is TGTGCCAGCAGCTTACTCCGGGCCTCTGGAAACACCATATATTTT.